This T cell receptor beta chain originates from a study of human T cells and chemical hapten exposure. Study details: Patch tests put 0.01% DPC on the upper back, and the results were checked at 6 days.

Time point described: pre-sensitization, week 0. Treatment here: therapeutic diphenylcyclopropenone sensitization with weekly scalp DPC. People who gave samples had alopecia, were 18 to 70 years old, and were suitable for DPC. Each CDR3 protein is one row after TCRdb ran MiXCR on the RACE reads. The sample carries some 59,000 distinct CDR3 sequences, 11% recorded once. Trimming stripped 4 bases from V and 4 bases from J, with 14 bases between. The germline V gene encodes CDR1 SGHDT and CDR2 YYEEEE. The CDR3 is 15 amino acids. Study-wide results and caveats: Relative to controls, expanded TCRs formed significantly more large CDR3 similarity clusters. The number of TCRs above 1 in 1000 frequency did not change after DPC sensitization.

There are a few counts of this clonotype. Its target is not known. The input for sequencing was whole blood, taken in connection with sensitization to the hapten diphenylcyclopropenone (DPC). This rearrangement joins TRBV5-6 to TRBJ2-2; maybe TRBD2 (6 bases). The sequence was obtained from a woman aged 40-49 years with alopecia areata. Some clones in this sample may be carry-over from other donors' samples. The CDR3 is CASSRGSTITGELFF. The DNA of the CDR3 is TGTGCCAGCAGCCGGGGGTCCACCATCACCGGGGAGCTGTTTTTT.